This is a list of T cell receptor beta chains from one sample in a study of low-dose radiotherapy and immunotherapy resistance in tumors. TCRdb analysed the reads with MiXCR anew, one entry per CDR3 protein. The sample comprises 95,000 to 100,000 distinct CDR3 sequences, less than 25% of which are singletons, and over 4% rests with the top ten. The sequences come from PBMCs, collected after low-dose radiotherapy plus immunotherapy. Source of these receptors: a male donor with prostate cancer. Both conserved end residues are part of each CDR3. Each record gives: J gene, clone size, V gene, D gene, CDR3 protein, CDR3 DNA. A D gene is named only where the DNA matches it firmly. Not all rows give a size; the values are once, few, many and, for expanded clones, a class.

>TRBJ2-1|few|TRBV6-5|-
CASRIRDTYNEQFF
TGTGCCAGCAGGATCCGGGACACCTACAATGAGCAGTTCTTC
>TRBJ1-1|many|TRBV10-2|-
CASSIGKTEAFF
TGCGCCAGCAGTATAGGGAAGACTGAAGCTTTCTTT
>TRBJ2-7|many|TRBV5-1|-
CASSPDAASRFYEQYF
TGCGCCAGCAGCCCGGACGCCGCTAGCAGATTCTACGAGCAGTACTTC
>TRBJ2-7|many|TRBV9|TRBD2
CASSPRAGGLYEQYF
TGTGCCAGCAGCCCCCGAGCGGGGGGACTCTACGAGCAGTACTTC
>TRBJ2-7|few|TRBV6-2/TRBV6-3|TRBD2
CASSYSGTVAGESYEQYF
TGTGCCAGCAGTTACTCGGGGACGGTAGCGGGAGAGTCCTACGAGCAGTACTTC
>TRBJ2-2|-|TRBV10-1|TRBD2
CASSLAGGKGTGELFF
TGCGCCAGCTCGCTAGCGGGGGGGAAAGGCACCGGGGAGCTGTTTTTT
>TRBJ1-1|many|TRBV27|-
CATLLPVIRRGKVDTEAFF
TGTGCCACTCTGCTGCCGGTGATCCGTAGGGGTAAAGTCGACACTGAAGCTTTCTTT
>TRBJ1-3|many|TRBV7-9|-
CASSPLEYSGNTIYF
TGTGCCAGCAGCCCCCTTGAGTACTCTGGAAACACCATATATTTT
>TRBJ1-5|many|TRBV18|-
CASSPGGQPQHF
TGTGCCAGCTCACCAGGGGGTCAGCCCCAGCATTTT
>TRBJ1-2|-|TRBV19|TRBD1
CASVDRAYGYTF
TGTGCCAGTGTTGACAGGGCCTATGGCTACACCTTC
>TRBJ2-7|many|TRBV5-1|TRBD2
CASSLAGGPSYEQYF
TGCGCCAGCAGCTTGGCGGGAGGACCGTCCTACGAGCAGTACTTC
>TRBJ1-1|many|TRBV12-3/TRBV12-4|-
CASTVEEGRAFF
TGTGCCAGCACCGTGGAGGAGGGGCGAGCTTTCTTT
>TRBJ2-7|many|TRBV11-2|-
CASSLEALNYEQYF
TGTGCCAGCAGCTTAGAAGCCCTAAATTACGAGCAGTACTTC
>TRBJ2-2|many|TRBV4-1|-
CASSQPSSSLADTGELFF
TGCGCCAGCAGCCAACCCAGTAGCTCCTTAGCGGACACCGGGGAGCTGTTTTTT
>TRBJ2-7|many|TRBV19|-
CASKDNAGDEQYF
TGTGCCAGTAAAGACAACGCCGGGGACGAGCAGTACTTC
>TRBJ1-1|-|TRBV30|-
CAWSVGGREAFF
TGTGCCTGGAGTGTTGGGGGAAGGGAAGCTTTCTTT
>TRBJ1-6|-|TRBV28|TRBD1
CASRPGQGRSPLHF
TGTGCCAGCAGGCCAGGACAGGGTCGGTCACCCCTCCACTTT
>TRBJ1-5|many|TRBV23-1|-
CASSLAGFNQPQHF
TGCGCCAGCAGTCTCGCCGGGTTCAATCAGCCCCAGCATTTT
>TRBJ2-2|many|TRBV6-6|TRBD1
CASSYPGQTNTGELFF
TGTGCCAGCAGTTACCCGGGACAGACGAACACCGGGGAGCTGTTTTTT
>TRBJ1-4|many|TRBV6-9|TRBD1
CASSYVSRGQGATNEKLFF
TGTGCCAGCAGTTATGTGTCTCGGGGGCAGGGGGCAACTAATGAAAAACTGTTTTTT
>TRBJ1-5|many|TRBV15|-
CATSRIKCVGASNQPQHF
TGTGCCACCAGCAGAATCAAATGTGTGGGGGCAAGCAATCAGCCCCAGCATTTT
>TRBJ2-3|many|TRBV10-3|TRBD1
CAISGDRAADTQYF
TGTGCCATCAGTGGGGACAGGGCCGCAGATACGCAGTATTTT
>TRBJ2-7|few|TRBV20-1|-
CSAHPPRDSYEQYF
TGCAGTGCCCATCCCCCCAGGGATTCCTACGAGCAGTACTTC
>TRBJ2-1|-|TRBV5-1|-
CASSFFLDSTDTQFF
TGCGCCAGCAGCTTCTTCCTGGATAGCACAGATACGCAGTTCTTC
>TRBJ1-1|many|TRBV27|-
CASSLLAGYEAFF
TGTGCCAGCAGTTTATTGGCCGGGTACGAAGCTTTCTTT
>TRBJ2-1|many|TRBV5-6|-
CASTWGGAGEQFF
TGTGCCAGCACCTGGGGGGGGGCGGGTGAGCAGTTCTTC
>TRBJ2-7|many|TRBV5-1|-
CASGPGGRNEQYF
TGCGCCAGCGGCCCAGGAGGCCGGAACGAGCAGTACTTC
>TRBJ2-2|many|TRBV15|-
CATSAGGGELFF
TGTGCCACCAGCGCAGGTGGGGGGGAGCTGTTTTTT
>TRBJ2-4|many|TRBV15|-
CATSRDPGLAKNIQYF
TGTGCCACCAGCAGAGATCCCGGGCTAGCCAAAAACATTCAGTACTTC
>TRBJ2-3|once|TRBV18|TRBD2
CASSPGTSGSGEDTQYF
TGTGCCAGCTCACCGGGGACTAGCGGGAGTGGCGAAGATACGCAGTATTTT
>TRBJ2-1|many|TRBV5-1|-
CASSLWTSYNEQFF
TGCGCCAGCAGCTTGTGGACCTCCTACAATGAGCAGTTCTTC
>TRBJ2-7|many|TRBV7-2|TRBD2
CASSESGTSDEQYF
TGTGCCAGCAGCGAGTCCGGGACTAGCGACGAGCAGTACTTC
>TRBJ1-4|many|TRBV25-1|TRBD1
CASSRGGTGNEKLFF
TGTGCCAGCAGTCGTGGAGGGACAGGGAATGAAAAACTGTTTTTT
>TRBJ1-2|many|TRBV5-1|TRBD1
CASSWNRGNYGYTF
TGCGCCAGCAGCTGGAACAGGGGAAACTATGGCTACACCTTC
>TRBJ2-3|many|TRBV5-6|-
CASSSPGLRTDTQYF
TGTGCCAGCAGCTCACCGGGACTCCGCACAGATACGCAGTATTTT
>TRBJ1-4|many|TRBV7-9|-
CASSLRTDNEKLFF
TGTGCCAGCAGCTTACGGACGGATAATGAAAAACTGTTTTTT
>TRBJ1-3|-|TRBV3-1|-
CASSQEGLSGNTIYF
TGTGCCAGCAGCCAAGAGGGCCTATCCGGAAACACCATATATTTT
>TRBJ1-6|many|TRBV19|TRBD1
CASSILQGVDSPLHF
TGTGCCAGTAGTATACTGCAGGGGGTGGATTCACCCCTCCACTTT
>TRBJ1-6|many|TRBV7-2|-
CASSPGSDRNSPLHF
TGTGCCAGCAGCCCAGGGTCAGACCGTAATTCACCCCTCCACTTT
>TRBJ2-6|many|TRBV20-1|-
CSAQDGSSSGANVLTF
TGCAGTGCCCAGGACGGGTCTAGCTCTGGGGCCAACGTCCTGACTTTC
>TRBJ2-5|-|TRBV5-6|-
CASSSRTGRGETQYF
TGTGCCAGCAGCTCCCGGACAGGGAGGGGAGAGACCCAGTACTTC
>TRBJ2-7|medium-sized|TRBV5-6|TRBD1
CASSPGTGSREQYF
TGTGCCAGCAGCCCGGGGACAGGGTCGAGGGAGCAGTACTTC
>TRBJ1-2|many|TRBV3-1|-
CASSQEQLYGYTF
TGTGCCAGCAGCCAAGAACAGCTCTATGGCTACACCTTC
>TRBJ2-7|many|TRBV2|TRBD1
CASTEGTGSYEQYF
TGTGCCAGCACCGAGGGGACAGGTTCCTACGAGCAGTACTTC
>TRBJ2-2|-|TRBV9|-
CASSPSPGTAGELFF
TGTGCCAGCAGCCCCTCCCCGGGAACAGCCGGGGAGCTGTTTTTT
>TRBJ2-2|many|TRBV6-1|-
CASSYSYTGELFF
TGTGCCAGCAGTTACAGCTACACCGGGGAGCTGTTTTTT
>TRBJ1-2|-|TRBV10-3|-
CAISESAETYGYTF
TGTGCCATCAGTGAGTCTGCCGAGACGTATGGCTACACCTTC
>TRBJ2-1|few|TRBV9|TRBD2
CASSVGLAGREQFF
TGTGCCAGCAGCGTAGGACTAGCGGGGAGGGAGCAGTTCTTC
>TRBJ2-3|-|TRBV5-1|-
CASSLGSTTSTDTQYF
TGCGCCAGCAGCTTGGGCTCCACGACCTCCACAGATACGCAGTATTTT
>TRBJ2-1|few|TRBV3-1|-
CASSQDQQGEQFF
TGTGCCAGCAGCCAAGATCAACAGGGTGAGCAGTTCTTC
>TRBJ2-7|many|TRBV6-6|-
CASLPSNTYEQYF
TGTGCCAGCCTACCGTCGAATACCTACGAGCAGTACTTC
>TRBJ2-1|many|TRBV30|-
CASRRGSYNEQFF
TGTGCCTCTCGACGGGGCTCCTACAATGAGCAGTTCTTC
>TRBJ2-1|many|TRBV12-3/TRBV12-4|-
CASRTSPRDSKFF
TGTGCCAGCCGCACCTCCCCCCGGGATAGCAAATTCTTC
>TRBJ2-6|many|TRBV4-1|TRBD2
CASSRKGRSGINVLTF
TGCGCCAGCAGCCGGAAGGGACGCAGCGGGATCAACGTCCTGACTTTC
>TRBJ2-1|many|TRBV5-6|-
CASRSPGVAYNEQFF
TGTGCCAGCAGGTCCCCAGGGGTGGCCTACAATGAGCAGTTCTTC
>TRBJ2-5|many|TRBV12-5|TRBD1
CASGPEGLTGEETQYF
TGTGCTAGTGGCCCCGAAGGCCTGACAGGGGAGGAGACCCAGTACTTC
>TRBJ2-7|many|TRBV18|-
CASSPRQNPYEQYF
TGTGCCAGCTCACCACGGCAAAACCCTTACGAGCAGTACTTC
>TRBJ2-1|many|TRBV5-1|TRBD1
CASSVTGPHNEQFF
TGCGCCAGCAGCGTGACAGGGCCTCACAATGAGCAGTTCTTC